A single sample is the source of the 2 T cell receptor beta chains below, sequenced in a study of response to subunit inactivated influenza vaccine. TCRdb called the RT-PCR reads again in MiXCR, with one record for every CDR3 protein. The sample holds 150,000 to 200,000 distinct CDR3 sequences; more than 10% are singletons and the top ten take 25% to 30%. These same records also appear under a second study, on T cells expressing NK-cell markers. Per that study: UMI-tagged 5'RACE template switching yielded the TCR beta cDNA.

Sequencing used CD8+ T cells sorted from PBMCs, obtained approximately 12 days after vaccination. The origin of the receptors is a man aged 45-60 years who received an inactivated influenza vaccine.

The CDR3 DNA reads as TGTGCCAGCAGAGCTGTAGCTGGGGGGGCCAACACAGATACGCAGTATTTT. This encodes CASRAVAGGANTDTQYF. This chain links TRBV4-2 with TRBJ2-3, with D maybe TRBD2 (7 bases). This CDR3 is 17 amino acids long. Trimming pared 6 bases from V and 2 bases from J, leaving 21 bases between. CDR1 and CDR2 (germline): LGHNA, YNFKEQ.

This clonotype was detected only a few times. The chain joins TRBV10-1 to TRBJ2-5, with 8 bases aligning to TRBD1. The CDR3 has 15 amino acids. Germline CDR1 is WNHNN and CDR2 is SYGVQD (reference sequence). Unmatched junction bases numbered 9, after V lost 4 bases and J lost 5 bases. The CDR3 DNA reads TGCGCCAGCAGTGTTAACAGGGGGTTAGGGGAGACCCAGTACTTC. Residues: CASSVNRGLGETQYF.